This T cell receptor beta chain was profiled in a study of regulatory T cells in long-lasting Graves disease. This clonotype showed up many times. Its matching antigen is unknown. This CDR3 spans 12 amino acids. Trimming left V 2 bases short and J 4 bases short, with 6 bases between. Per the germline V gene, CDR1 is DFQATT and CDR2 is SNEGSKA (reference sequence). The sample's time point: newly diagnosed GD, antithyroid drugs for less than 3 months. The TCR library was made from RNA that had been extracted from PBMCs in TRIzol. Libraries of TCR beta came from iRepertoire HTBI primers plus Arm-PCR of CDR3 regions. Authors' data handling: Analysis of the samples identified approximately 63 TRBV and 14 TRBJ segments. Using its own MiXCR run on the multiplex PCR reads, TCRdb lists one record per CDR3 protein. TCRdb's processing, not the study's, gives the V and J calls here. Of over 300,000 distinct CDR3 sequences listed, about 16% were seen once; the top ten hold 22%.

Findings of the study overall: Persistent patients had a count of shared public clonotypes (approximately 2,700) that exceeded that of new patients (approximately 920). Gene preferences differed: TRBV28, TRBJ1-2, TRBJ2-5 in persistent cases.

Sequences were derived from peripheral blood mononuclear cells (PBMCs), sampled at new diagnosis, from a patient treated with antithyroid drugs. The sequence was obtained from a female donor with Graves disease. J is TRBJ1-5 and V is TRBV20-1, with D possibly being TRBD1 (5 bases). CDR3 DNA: TGCAGTGCTAGACAGGGTAATCAGCCCCAGCATTTT. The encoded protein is CSARQGNQPQHF.